The clone carrying this TCR beta chain was seen only once. The antigen remains unidentified. The record originates from a study of T cell responses to AZD1222 COVID-19 vaccine. Study-level background: Pooling was applied to second doses at about 4 or about 12 weeks. Regarding the study as a whole: Repertoires were obtained only post-peak T cell response. In a largely white British group with more females than males, clonal diversity was possibly underestimated.

From germline, CDR1 is WSHSY and CDR2 SAAADI. J was trimmed by 5 bases and V by 6 bases; bases with no gene match: 6. The CDR3 runs to 15 residues. Data came from immunoSEQ multiplex PCR; TCRdb stores just in-frame clones and leaves some out. The table lists 100,000 or so clones, around 96% of them singletons, with around 2% in the top ten. The chain joins TRBV10-2 to TRBJ2-7; 14 bases are shared with TRBD2. This TCR was recovered from an adult in good health. This sample comprised peripheral blood, obtained on day 0 of AZD1222 vaccination. CDR3 in amino acids: CASRPPGLAGDEQYF. CDR3 DNA sequence: TGCGCCAGCAGACCTCCGGGACTAGCGGGAGACGAGCAGTACTTC.